Following are 2 T cell receptor beta chains from one sample sequenced in a study of blood T cells in healthy people across ages. Combining a sample-barcoded 5' primer with a J-beta primer mix, a second PCR ran for roughly 6 to 11 cycles. TCRdb called the 5' RACE reads again in MiXCR, with one record for every CDR3 protein. The repertoire holds 950,000 to 1,200,000 distinct CDR3 sequences, with around two fifths as singletons. Sequencing was performed on blood. The receptors were gathered from a man younger than 35 in good health.

This clonotype was observed at least ten times. This chain connects TRBV9 to TRBJ1-2; D is ambiguous. CDR1 and CDR2 (germline): SGDLS, YYNGEE. Trimming pared 4 bases from V and 8 bases from J, leaving 33 bases between. The CDR3 length is 19 residues. CDR3 in amino acids: CASSTRKNGPMGYWTGYTF. CDR3 in DNA: TGTGCCAGCAGCACCCGAAAGAATGGGCCGATGGGGTACTGGACCGGCTACACCTTC.

The table lists this clonotype with many counts. The rearrangement joins TRBV12-3 or TRBV12-4 to TRBJ2-3; D gene uncertain. There are 14 residues in the CDR3. With 3 bases removed from V and 2 bases from J, the gap between germline ends came to 9 bases. This chain's CDR3 is CASSFGTDTDTQYF. The CDR3, as DNA: TGTGCCAGCAGTTTCGGCACCGACACAGATACGCAGTATTTT.